The following is a TCR beta chain sequence with its context. This same CDR3 is encoded by further DNA sequences in the sample. Participants reported their clinical history, and cohort assignment relied on those reports. These data originate in a study of blood T cell repertoires in COVID-19. CDR1 SGHTA and CDR2 FQGNSA come from the germline V gene. CDR3 length: 13 amino acids. V lost 3 bases, J lost 2 bases, and 0 bases stayed unmatched. Original processing notes: The assay estimated nucleated cells by amplifying reference gene primers. TCRdb's copy holds only in-frame clones and misses some; the assay was immunoSEQ multiplex PCR. The V and J calls and clone size were taken over from that table, and D and trimming were inferred from the DNA. The data contain 250,000 to 300,000 clones, about 90% of them seen just once; the ten biggest clones take up less than 3%.

The gene calls are TRBV7-2 and TRBJ1-2; 7 positions agree with TRBD1. Input material: PBMCs or T cells enriched from blood (not recorded which). This receptor was obtained from a woman between 50 and 59 years old who had been exposed to COVID-19. CDR3: CASSLGQNYGYTF. As DNA, the CDR3 is TGTGCCAGCAGCTTGGGACAGAACTATGGCTACACCTTC. Variable domain in full (rest from reference TRBV7-2 and TRBJ1-2): GAGVSQSPSNKVTEKGKDVELRCDPISGHTALYWYRQSLGQGLEFLIYFQGNSAPDKSGLPSDRFSAERTGGSVSTLTIQRTQQEDSAVYLCASSLGQNYGYTFGSGTRLTVV.